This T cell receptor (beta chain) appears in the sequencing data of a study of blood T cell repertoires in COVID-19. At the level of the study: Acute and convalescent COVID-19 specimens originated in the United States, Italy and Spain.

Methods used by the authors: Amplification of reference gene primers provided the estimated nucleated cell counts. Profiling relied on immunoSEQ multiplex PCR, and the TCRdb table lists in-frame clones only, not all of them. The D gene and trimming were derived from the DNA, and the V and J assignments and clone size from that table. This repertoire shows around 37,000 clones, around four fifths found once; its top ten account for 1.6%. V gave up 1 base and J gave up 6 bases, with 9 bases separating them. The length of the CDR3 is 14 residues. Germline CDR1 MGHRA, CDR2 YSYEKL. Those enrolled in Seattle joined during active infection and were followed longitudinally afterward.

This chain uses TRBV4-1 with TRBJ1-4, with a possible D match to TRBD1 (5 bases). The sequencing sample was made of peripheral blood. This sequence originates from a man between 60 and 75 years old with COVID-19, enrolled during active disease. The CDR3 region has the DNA TGCGCCAGCAGCCAAGGACCCAGGGATGAAAAACTGTTTTTT. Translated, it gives CASSQGPRDEKLFF.